These T cell receptor beta chains were read from a single sample in a study of cytomegalovirus exposure and HLA in healthy donors. Data came from immunoSEQ multiplex PCR; TCRdb stores just in-frame clones and leaves some out. This sample has approximately 280,000 clones, with 86% found just once. Sequenced: PBMCs. Every receptor here comes from a man aged 40-49 years in good health and CMV-seropositive. Both conserved end residues are part of each CDR3. The D gene is left open where the match is weak. Clone size is stated in some rows and not others, as once, few, many or a class when expanded.

-	TRBD1	TRBV5-1	TRBJ1-6	TGCGCCAGCAGCTTGGAGGGACAGGGGTCGCCCGTTAATTCACCCCTCCACTTT	CASSLEGQGSPVNSPLHF
-	-	TRBV2	TRBJ2-3	TGTGCCAGCAGTGGGACAGTAAGCACAGATACGCAGTATTTT	CASSGTVSTDTQYF
-	-	TRBV5-1	TRBJ2-2	TGCGCCAGCAGCTTGGCGGTAACCGGGGAGCTGTTTTTT	CASSLAVTGELFF
-	-	TRBV30	TRBJ1-2	TGTGCCTGGAGCAAAAATCCAGACGGCGGCTATGGCTACACCTTC	CAWSKNPDGGYGYTF
-	-	TRBV5-1	TRBJ2-2	TGCGCCAGCAGCTTGGGTCAGGCCAGGACCGGGGAGCTGTTTTTT	CASSLGQARTGELFF
-	TRBD2	TRBV11-2	TRBJ2-7	TGTGCCAGCAGTTTACCGACTAGCGTTTCCTACGAGCAGTACTTC	CASSLPTSVSYEQYF
-	TRBD2	TRBV7-9	TRBJ2-3	TGTGCCAGCAGCTTAGGGCTAGCGGGAACAGATACGCAGTATTTT	CASSLGLAGTDTQYF
-	TRBD1	TRBV7-8	TRBJ2-1	TGTGCCAGCAGCCGACGAAGGGGACAGGAGCTATACAATGAGCAGTTCTTC	CASSRRRGQELYNEQFF
-	-	TRBV29-1	TRBJ1-1	TGCAGCGTTGGGAGGAGGGCTAACACTGAAGCTTTCTTT	CSVGRRANTEAFF
-	-	TRBV14	TRBJ2-7	TGTGCCAGCAGCAAAGATGGCCAGGGTAGGGACTTC	CASSKDGQGRDF
-	-	TRBV19	TRBJ2-5	TGTGCCAGTAGTATCGCCCGTGGGACACTACAAGAGACCCAGTACTTC	CASSIARGTLQETQYF
once	TRBD1	TRBV5-4	TRBJ1-6	TGTGCCAGCAGCTTCAAACAGGGGGCACATTCACCCCTCCACTTT	CASSFKQGAHSPLHF
few	TRBD2	TRBV2	TRBJ2-1	TGTGCCAGCAGTGCCCGGCGAGGACTAGCGGGGACCGAGCAGTTCTTC	CASSARRGLAGTEQFF
-	TRBD2	TRBV28	TRBJ2-1	TGTGCCAGCAGTTTCGCGGGAGGAGGGGGAAATGAGCAGTTCTTC	CASSFAGGGGNEQFF